The T cell receptor beta chain under discussion was sequenced for a study of identical twins. TCRdb re-derived calls from the 5' RACE reads in MiXCR, one entry per CDR3 protein. The profile shows 500,000 to 650,000 distinct CDR3 sequences, 7.1% of them singletons. Germline assignment: CDR1 SGHTA and CDR2 FQGTGA. V lost 2 bases to trimming and J lost 5 bases, with 7 bases between them. This CDR3 has 13 residues. These data were also filed under a second study, of yellow fever vaccine responses in identical twins.

The chain uses TRBV7-3 and TRBJ2-1; D uncertain. The receptor's source is a woman aged 18-29 years in good health. What was sequenced was PBMCs. CDR3 residues: CASSLSTDNEQFF. DNA for the CDR3: TGTGCCAGCAGCTTATCGACCGACAATGAGCAGTTCTTC.